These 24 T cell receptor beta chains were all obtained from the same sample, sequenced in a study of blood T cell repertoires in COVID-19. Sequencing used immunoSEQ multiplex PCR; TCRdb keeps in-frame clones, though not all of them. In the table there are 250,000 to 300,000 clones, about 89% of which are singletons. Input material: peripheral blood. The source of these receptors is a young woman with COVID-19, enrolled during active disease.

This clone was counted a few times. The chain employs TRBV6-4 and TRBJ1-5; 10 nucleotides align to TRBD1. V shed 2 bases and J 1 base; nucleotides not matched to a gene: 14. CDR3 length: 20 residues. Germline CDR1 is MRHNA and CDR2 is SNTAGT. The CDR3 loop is CASSDPRTGGVGISNQPQHF. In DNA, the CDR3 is TGTGCCAGCAGTGACCCGCGGACAGGGGGAGTGGGTATAAGCAATCAGCCCCAGCATTTT.

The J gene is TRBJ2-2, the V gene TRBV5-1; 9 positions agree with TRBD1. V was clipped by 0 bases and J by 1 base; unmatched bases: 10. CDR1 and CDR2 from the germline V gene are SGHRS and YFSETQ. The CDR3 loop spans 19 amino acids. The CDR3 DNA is TGCGCCAGCAGCTTGGACGGCCGTGGGGGACAGGGGAACACCGGGGAGCTGTTTTTT. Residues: CASSLDGRGGQGNTGELFF.

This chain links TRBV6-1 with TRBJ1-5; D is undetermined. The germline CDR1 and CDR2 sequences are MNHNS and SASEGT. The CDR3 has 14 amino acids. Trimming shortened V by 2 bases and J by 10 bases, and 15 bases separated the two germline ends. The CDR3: CASSESGAISPQHF. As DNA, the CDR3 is TGTGCCAGCAGTGAATCGGGAGCAATCAGCCCCCAGCATTTT.

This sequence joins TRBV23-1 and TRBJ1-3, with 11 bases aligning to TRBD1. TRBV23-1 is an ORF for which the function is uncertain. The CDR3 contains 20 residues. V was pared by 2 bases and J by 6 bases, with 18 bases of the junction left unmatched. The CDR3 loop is CASSQKGPDRGLGMSNTIYF. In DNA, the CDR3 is TGCGCCAGCAGTCAAAAGGGACCGGACAGGGGGCTAGGTATGTCAAACACCATATATTTT.

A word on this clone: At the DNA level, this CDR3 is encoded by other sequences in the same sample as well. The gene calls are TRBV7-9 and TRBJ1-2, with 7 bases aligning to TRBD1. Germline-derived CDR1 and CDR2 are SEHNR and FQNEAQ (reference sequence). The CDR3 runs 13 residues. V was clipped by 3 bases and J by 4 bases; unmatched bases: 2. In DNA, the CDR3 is TGTGCCAGCAGCTTGTCAGGGGGCTATGGCTACACCTTC. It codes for CASSLSGGYGYTF.

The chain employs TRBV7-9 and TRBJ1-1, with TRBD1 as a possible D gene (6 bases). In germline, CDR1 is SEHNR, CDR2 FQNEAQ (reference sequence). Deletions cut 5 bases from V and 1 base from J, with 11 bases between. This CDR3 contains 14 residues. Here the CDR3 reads CASSGTPTNTEAFF. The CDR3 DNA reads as TGTGCCAGCAGCGGGACACCCACGAACACTGAAGCTTTCTTT.

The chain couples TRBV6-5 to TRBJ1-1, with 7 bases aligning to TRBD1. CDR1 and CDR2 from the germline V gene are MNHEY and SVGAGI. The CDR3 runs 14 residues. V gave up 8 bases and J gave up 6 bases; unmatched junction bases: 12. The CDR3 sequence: CASSRQAQGAEAFF. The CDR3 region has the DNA TGTGCCAGCTCACGACAGGCCCAGGGGGCTGAAGCTTTCTTT.

CDR3 sequence (DNA): TGTGCCAGCAGGAGAGGACTAGCGGGAAGTATCCCGCAAGAGCAGTACTTC. Protein: CASRRGLAGSIPQEQYF. This chain uses TRBV7-2 with TRBJ2-7; 12 nucleotides match TRBD2. J lost 7 bases, V lost 6 bases, and 16 bases had no gene match. The germline V gene encodes CDR1 SGHTA and CDR2 FQGNSA. CDR3 size: 17 residues.

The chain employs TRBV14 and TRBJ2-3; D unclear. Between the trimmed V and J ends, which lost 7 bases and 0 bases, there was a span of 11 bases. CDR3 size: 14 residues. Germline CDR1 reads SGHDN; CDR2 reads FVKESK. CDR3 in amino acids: CASNIGGSTDTQYF. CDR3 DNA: TGTGCCAGCAACATAGGCGGTAGCACAGATACGCAGTATTTT. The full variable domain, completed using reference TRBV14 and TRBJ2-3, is EAGVTQFPSHSVIEKGQTVTLRCDPISGHDNLYWYRRVMGKEIKFLLHFVKESKQDESGMPNNRFLAERTGGTYSTLKVQPAELEDSGVYFCASNIGGSTDTQYFGPGTRLTVL.

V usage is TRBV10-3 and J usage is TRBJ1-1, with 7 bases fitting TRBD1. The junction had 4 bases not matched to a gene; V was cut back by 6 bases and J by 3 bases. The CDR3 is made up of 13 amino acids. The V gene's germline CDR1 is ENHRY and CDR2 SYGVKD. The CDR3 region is CAIRLTGDTEAFF. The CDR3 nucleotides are TGTGCCATCAGGCTCACAGGGGACACTGAAGCTTTCTTT.

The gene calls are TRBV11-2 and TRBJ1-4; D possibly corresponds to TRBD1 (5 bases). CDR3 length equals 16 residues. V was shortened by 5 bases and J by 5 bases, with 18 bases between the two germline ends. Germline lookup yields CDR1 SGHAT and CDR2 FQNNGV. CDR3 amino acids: CASSQPLDSLNEKLFF. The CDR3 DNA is TGTGCCAGCAGCCAACCCCTAGACAGCCTAAATGAAAAACTGTTTTTT.

For the CDR3, the DNA is TGTGCCAGCTCAGTAGGCGGGACAGTGAATTCACCCCTCCACTTT. Its protein is CASSVGGTVNSPLHF. The J gene is TRBJ1-6, the V gene TRBV18, with 7 bases that match TRBD1. From germline, CDR1 is KGHSH and CDR2 LQKENI. This CDR3 has 15 amino acids. Trimming cost V 5 bases and J 7 bases; bases outside gene matches: 8.

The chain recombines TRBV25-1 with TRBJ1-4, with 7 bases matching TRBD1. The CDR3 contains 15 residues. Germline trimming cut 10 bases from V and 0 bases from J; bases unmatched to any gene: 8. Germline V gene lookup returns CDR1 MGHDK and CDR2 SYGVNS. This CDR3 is CATSGQIATNEKLFF. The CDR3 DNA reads TGTGCCACTTCGGGACAGATTGCAACTAATGAAAAACTGTTTTTT. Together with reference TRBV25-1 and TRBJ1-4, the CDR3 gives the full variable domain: EADIYQTPRYLVIGTGKKITLECSQTMGHDKMYWYQQDPGMELHLIHYSYGVNSTEKGDLSSESTVSRIRTEHFPLTLESARPSHTSQYLCATSGQIATNEKLFFGSGTQLSVL.

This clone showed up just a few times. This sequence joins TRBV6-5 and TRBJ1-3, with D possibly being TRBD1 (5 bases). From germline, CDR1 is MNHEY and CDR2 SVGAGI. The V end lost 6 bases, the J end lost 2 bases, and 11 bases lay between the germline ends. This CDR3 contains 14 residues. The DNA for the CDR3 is TGTGCCAGCAGGACGGGGGGAGCTGGAAACACCATATATTTT. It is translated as CASRTGGAGNTIYF.

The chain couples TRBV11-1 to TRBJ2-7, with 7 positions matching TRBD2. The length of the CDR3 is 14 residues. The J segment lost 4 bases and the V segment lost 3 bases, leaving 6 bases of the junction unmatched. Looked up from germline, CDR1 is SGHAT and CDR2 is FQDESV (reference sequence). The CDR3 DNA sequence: TGTGCCAGCAGCTTCACGGGAGGACCATACGAGCAGTACTTC. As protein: CASSFTGGPYEQYF.

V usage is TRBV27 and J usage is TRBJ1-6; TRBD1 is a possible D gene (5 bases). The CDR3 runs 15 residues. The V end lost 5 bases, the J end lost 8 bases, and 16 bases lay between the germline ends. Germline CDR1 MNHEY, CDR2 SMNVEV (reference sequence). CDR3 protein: CASSQKPDRDSPLHF. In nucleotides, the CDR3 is TGTGCCAGCAGTCAAAAGCCCGACAGAGATTCACCCCTCCACTTT.

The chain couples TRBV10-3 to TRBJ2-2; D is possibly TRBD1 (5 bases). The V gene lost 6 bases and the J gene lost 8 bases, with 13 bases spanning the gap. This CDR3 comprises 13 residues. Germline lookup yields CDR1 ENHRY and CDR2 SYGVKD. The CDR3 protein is CAIRKGAEGELFF. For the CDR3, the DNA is TGTGCCATCAGGAAAGGGGCTGAGGGGGAGCTGTTTTTT.

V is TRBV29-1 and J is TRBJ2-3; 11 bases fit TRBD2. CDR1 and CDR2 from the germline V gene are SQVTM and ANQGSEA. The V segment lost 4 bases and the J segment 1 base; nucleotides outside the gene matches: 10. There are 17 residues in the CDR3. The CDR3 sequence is CSVAVAGGPRGTDTQYF. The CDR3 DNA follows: TGCAGCGTTGCTGTAGCGGGAGGGCCTAGGGGCACAGATACGCAGTATTTT.

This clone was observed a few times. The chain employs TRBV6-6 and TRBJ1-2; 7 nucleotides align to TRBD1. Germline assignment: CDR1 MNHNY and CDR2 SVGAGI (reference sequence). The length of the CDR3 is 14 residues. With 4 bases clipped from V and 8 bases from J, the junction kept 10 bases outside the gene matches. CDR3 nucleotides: TGTGCCAGCAGTTCCCCACAGGGGTCGGAGGGCTACACCTTC. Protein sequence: CASSSPQGSEGYTF.

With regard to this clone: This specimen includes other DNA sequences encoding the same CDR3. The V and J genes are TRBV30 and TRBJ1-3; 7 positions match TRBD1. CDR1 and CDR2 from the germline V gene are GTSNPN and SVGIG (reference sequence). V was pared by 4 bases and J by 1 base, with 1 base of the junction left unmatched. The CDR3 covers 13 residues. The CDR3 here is CAWTGGSGNTIYF. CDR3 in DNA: TGTGCCTGGACAGGGGGATCTGGAAACACCATATATTTT.

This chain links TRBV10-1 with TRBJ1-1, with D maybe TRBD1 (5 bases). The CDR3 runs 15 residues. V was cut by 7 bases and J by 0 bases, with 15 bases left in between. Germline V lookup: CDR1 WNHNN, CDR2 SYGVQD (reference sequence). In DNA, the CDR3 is TGCGCCAGCAACCAGGGAGGAAATGTGAACACTGAAGCTTTCTTT. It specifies CASNQGGNVNTEAFF.

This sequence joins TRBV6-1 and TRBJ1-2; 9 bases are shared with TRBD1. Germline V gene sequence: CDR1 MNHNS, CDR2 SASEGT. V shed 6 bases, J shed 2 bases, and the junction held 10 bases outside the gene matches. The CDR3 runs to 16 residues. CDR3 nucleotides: TGTGCCAGCAGGGAACAGGGGGCGAACCCCAACTATGGCTACACCTTC. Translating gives CASREQGANPNYGYTF.

In DNA, the CDR3 is TGTGCCAGCAGCCCCCGGCTCCCAAAACTTTCGTCAGGCTACGAGCAGTACTTC. Translating it yields CASSPRLPKLSSGYEQYF. The chain combines TRBV14 with TRBJ2-7; D is unresolved. CDR3 size: 18 residues. V lost 4 bases, J lost 3 bases, and 25 bases lay in between. Germline assignment: CDR1 SGHDN and CDR2 FVKESK.

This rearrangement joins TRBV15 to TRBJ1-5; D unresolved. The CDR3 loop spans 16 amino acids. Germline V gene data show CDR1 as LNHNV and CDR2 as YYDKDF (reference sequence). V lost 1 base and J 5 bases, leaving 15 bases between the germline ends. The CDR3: CATSRGRTVSDQPQHF. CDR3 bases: TGTGCCACCAGCAGAGGCCGTACCGTCTCGGATCAGCCCCAGCATTTT.